The 28 T cell receptor beta chains given below trace back to one sample, sequenced in a study of T cell changes during pregnancy in multiple sclerosis. Assay: immunoSEQ multiplex PCR; the TCRdb copy retains only in-frame clones and omits some. The data show tens of thousands of clones, with 80% to 95% seen just once and under 15% held by the top ten. The starting material was CD8+ T cells from peripheral blood mononuclear cells, obtained in the first trimester of pregnancy. These receptors were taken from a female donor with multiple sclerosis, enrolled in a pregnancy study.

The chain employs TRBV19 and TRBJ1-2; TRBD1 is a possible D gene (5 bases). CDR1 LNHDA and CDR2 SQIVND come from the germline V gene (reference sequence). The ends were cut back, 7 bases at V and 2 bases at J, with 11 bases in the middle. CDR3 length: 13 amino acids. The chain's CDR3 is CASTPGGNYGYTF. CDR3 bases: TGTGCCAGTACCCCCGGGGGAAACTATGGCTACACCTTC.

This sequence joins TRBV2 and TRBJ2-7; TRBD2 matches at 9 bases. V was clipped by 3 bases and J by 5 bases; unmatched bases: 8. Germline CDR1 and CDR2: SNHLY and FYNNEI. This CDR3 is built from 15 residues. The CDR3: CASSEASGVDDEQYF. In DNA, the CDR3 is TGTGCCAGCAGTGAGGCTAGCGGGGTGGATGACGAGCAGTACTTC.

The chain recombines TRBV30 with TRBJ1-3; D is unresolved. V was clipped by 5 bases and J by 0 bases, with 8 bases between them. Germline values: CDR1 GTSNPN, CDR2 SVGIG (reference sequence). The CDR3 consists of 13 residues. CDR3 nucleotides: TGTGCCTGGGCCGACTACTCTGGAAACACCATATATTTT. Its protein is CAWADYSGNTIYF.

In its sample, this clone was seen once. The chain links TRBV19 to TRBJ1-1, with D tentatively TRBD1 (5 bases). The germline V gene encodes CDR1 LNHDA and CDR2 SQIVND (reference sequence). CDR3 length equals 12 residues. The V and J ends lost 8 bases and 4 bases respectively, with 11 bases between them. CDR3 nucleotides: TGTGCCAGTCAGGGTCTGGTCACTGAAGCTTTCTTT. The encoded protein is CASQGLVTEAFF.

The V and J genes are TRBV27 and TRBJ1-2; D is unresolved. Germline V gene sequence: CDR1 MNHEY, CDR2 SMNVEV (reference sequence). The CDR3 totals 14 residues. Trimming took off 4 bases at V and 1 base at J, with 10 bases between the two ends. As DNA, the CDR3 is TGTGCCAGCAGTTCCCAGACTGATAACTATGGCTACACCTTC. Its translation is CASSSQTDNYGYTF.

The V and J genes are TRBV7-6 and TRBJ2-7, with 7 bases aligning to TRBD1. J gave up 7 bases and V 0 bases, and 6 bases lay outside the gene matches. Germline loops: CDR1 SGHVS, CDR2 FNYEAQ. This CDR3 has 14 residues. The CDR3 DNA is TGTGCCAGCAGCTTAGCGCCCACACAGGGGGAGCAGTACTTC. The encoded protein is CASSLAPTQGEQYF. The complete variable domain, with remaining parts taken from reference TRBV7-6 and TRBJ2-7, reads GAGVSQSPRYKVTKRGQDVALRCDPISGHVSLYWYRQALGQGPEFLTYFNYEAQQDKSGLPNDRFSAERPEGSISTLTIQRTEQRDSAMYRCASSLAPTQGEQYFGPGTRLTVT.

About this clone: A read error may produce the germline difference seen at one junction end. This chain joins TRBV7-7 and TRBJ2-5; 9 positions agree with TRBD2. CDR3 length equals 16 residues. CDR1 and CDR2 (germline): SSHAT, FNYEAQ (reference sequence). The CDR3 sequence is CASSADPGLALETQYF. In DNA form, the CDR3 reads TGTGCTAGCAGCGCCGACCCCGGACTAGCGCTGGAGACCCAGTACTTC. Looking up the rest from reference TRBV7-7 and TRBJ2-5 gives the full variable domain: GAGVSQSPRYKVTKRGQDVTLRCDPISSHATLYWYQQALGQGPEFLTYFNYEAQPDKSGLPSDRFSAERPEGSISTLTIQRTEQRDSAMYRCASSADPGLALETQYFGPGTRLLVL.

The chain combines TRBV19 with TRBJ1-2, with D possibly being TRBD1 (6 bases). CDR1 LNHDA and CDR2 SQIVND come from the germline V gene (reference sequence). This CDR3 spans 16 amino acids. Trimming took off 0 bases at V and 3 bases at J, with 14 bases between the two ends. The CDR3 DNA is TGTGCCAGTAGTATAGACGCGGACAGTAGGTACTATGGCTACACCTTC. Translation: CASSIDADSRYYGYTF.

The J gene is TRBJ1-5, the V gene TRBV30; D is ambiguous. The CDR3 totals 14 residues. In germline, CDR1 is GTSNPN, CDR2 SVGIG (reference sequence). Trimming removed 0 bases from V and 0 bases from J, with 6 bases in between. CDR3 nucleotides: TGTGCCTGGAGTGTCGGGGTTAGCAATCAGCCCCAGCATTTT. This translates into CAWSVGVSNQPQHF.

V usage is TRBV27 and J usage is TRBJ1-1; D might be TRBD1 (5 bases). This CDR3 has 12 residues. V was cut by 6 bases and J by 7 bases, with 12 bases left in between. Germline CDR1 reads MNHEY; CDR2 reads SMNVEV (reference sequence). DNA for the CDR3: TGTGCCAGCAGCCCTGGGGGAGGTGAAGCTTTCTTT. Translation: CASSPGGGEAFF.

The chain joins TRBV30 to TRBJ1-1, with D possibly TRBD1 on 5 matching bases. Germline assignment: CDR1 GTSNPN and CDR2 SVGIG (reference sequence). The CDR3 contains 14 residues. V dropped 6 bases and J dropped 4 bases, with 18 bases sitting between them. The CDR3 loop is CACPPGGGGTEAFF. CDR3 nucleotide sequence: TGTGCCTGCCCCCCGGGTGGGGGGGGCACTGAAGCTTTCTTT.

This chain links TRBV5-1 with TRBJ2-7, with 9 bases identical to TRBD1. With V trimmed by 4 bases and J by 4 bases, 6 bases remained unmatched. The CDR3 is 14 amino acids. Germline V gene data show CDR1 as SGHRS and CDR2 as YFSETQ. CDR3: CASSPGTGWYEQYF. The DNA of the CDR3 is TGCGCCAGCAGCCCCGGGACAGGGTGGTACGAGCAGTACTTC. The full variable domain, rest sourced from reference TRBV5-1 and TRBJ2-7, is KAGVTQTPRYLIKTRGQQVTLSCSPISGHRSVSWYQQTPGQGLQFLFEYFSETQRNKGNFPGRFSGRQFSNSRSEMNVSTLELGDSALYLCASSPGTGWYEQYFGPGTRLTVT.

The rearrangement links TRBV6-5 to TRBJ2-5, with a possible D match to TRBD1 (6 bases). The germline V gene encodes CDR1 MNHEY and CDR2 SVGAGI. This CDR3 is built from 13 residues. Trimming stripped 8 bases from V and 6 bases from J, with 16 bases between. CDR3 amino acids: CASSQRQGKTQYF. CDR3 in DNA: TGTGCCAGCTCCCAAAGGCAGGGGAAGACCCAGTACTTC.

This sequence joins TRBV6-1 and TRBJ2-1, with 13 nucleotides matching TRBD2. From germline, CDR1 is MNHNS and CDR2 SASEGT. The CDR3 runs 18 residues. V dropped 4 bases and J dropped 7; count of bases not matched to a gene: 13. The CDR3 here is CASSVTSGGARSGNEQFF. The DNA for the CDR3 is TGTGCCAGCAGTGTTACTAGCGGGGGGGCAAGGTCGGGGAATGAGCAGTTCTTC.

This sequence joins TRBV6-1 and TRBJ2-7; tentatively, D is TRBD1 (6 bases). Germline-derived CDR1 and CDR2 are MNHNS and SASEGT. The CDR3 sequence is 14 residues long. Trimming took off 11 bases at V and 1 base at J, with 18 bases between the two ends. CDR3 coding DNA: TGTGCCGGAGGAGCCGGGACATGGTCCTACGAGCAGTACTTC. Protein sequence: CAGGAGTWSYEQYF.

The chain couples TRBV27 to TRBJ1-2; D remains ambiguous. With 5 bases removed from V and 0 bases from J, the gap between germline ends came to 13 bases. CDR3 length: 15 residues. Germline CDR1 and CDR2: MNHEY and SMNVEV (reference sequence). CDR3 sequence: CASSPNTLSNYGYTF. The DNA of the CDR3 is TGTGCCAGCAGTCCCAATACTCTTTCTAACTATGGCTACACCTTC.

This sequence joins TRBV19 and TRBJ1-1; D is unclear. The CDR3 contains 14 residues. V lost 7 bases and J lost 1, with 13 bases in between. Germline CDR1 reads LNHDA; CDR2 reads SQIVND (reference sequence). Here the CDR3 DNA reads TGTGCCAGTACTCCCCGAGGGAGGAACACTGAAGCTTTCTTT. Translated, it gives CASTPRGRNTEAFF.

The chain recombines TRBV5-1 with TRBJ2-3; TRBD2 aligns across 9 bases. Trimming cost V 0 bases and J 5 bases; bases outside gene matches: 4. This CDR3 is built from 15 residues. Per the germline V gene, CDR1 is SGHRS and CDR2 is YFSETQ. The CDR3 DNA is TGCGCCAGCAGCTTGGTTAGCGGGGGAGGAGATACGCAGTATTTT. Translating it yields CASSLVSGGGDTQYF. The full variable domain, with the rest looked up from reference TRBV5-1 and TRBJ2-3, is KAGVTQTPRYLIKTRGQQVTLSCSPISGHRSVSWYQQTPGQGLQFLFEYFSETQRNKGNFPGRFSGRQFSNSRSEMNVSTLELGDSALYLCASSLVSGGGDTQYFGPGTRLTVL.

J is TRBJ2-2 and V is TRBV5-4, with 8 bases matching TRBD2. V dropped 1 base and J dropped 0; count of bases not matched to a gene: 8. The CDR3 has 18 amino acids. Germline lookup yields CDR1 SGHNT and CDR2 YYREEE (reference sequence). CDR3 loop: CASSLSFSGDPNTGELFF. The CDR3 DNA reads TGTGCCAGCAGCTTGAGTTTTAGCGGGGACCCGAACACCGGGGAGCTGTTTTTT.

A few counts support this clone. The chain couples TRBV4-1 to TRBJ1-1, with TRBD1 as a possible D gene (5 bases). The CDR3 runs to 15 residues. Trimming cost V 6 bases and J 4 bases, with 18 bases left between them. CDR1 and CDR2 (germline): MGHRA, YSYEKL. CDR3 nucleotides: TGCGCCAGCAGTCCCTCGCAAGGGGCACTCACTGAAGCTTTCTTT. Translating gives CASSPSQGALTEAFF.

This clone is a singleton in its sample. The rearrangement links TRBV2 to TRBJ1-4, with 7 bases matching TRBD1. The CDR3 covers 14 residues. V was clipped by 3 bases and J by 7 bases; unmatched bases: 5. Germline loops: CDR1 SNHLY, CDR2 FYNNEI. CDR3 coding DNA: TGTGCCAGCAGTGATCAAGGGGGCTTTGAAAAACTGTTTTTT. This codes for CASSDQGGFEKLFF. The full variable domain, its missing parts supplied by reference TRBV2 and TRBJ1-4, is EPEVTQTPSHQVTQMGQEVILRCVPISNHLYFYWYRQILGQKVEFLVSFYNNEISEKSEIFDDQFSVERPDGSNFTLKIRSTKLEDSAMYFCASSDQGGFEKLFFGSGTQLSVL.

The rearrangement uses TRBV14 and TRBJ2-7, with D maybe TRBD1 (5 bases). The CDR3 runs to 15 residues. Trimming cost V 3 bases and J 4 bases, with 16 bases left between them. The germline V gene has CDR1 SGHDN and CDR2 FVKESK. CDR3 in amino acids: CASSHQTTVRYEQYF. DNA of the CDR3: TGTGCCAGCAGCCACCAGACGACAGTACGATACGAGCAGTACTTC.

This chain connects TRBV4-1 to TRBJ2-1; TRBD2 matches at 9 bases. Germline loops: CDR1 MGHRA, CDR2 YSYEKL. The CDR3 has 15 amino acids. V lost 4 bases, J lost 4 bases, and 5 bases stayed unmatched. DNA of the CDR3: TGCGCCAGCAGCCCAAGCGGGGGGATTTACAATGAGCAGTTCTTC. It is translated as CASSPSGGIYNEQFF.

The rearrangement links TRBV15 to TRBJ2-1, with D perhaps TRBD2 (5 bases). Germline V CDR1 and CDR2: LNHNV, YYDKDF (reference sequence). V lost 1 base to trimming and J lost 3 bases, with 13 bases between them. The CDR3 loop spans 16 amino acids. Here the CDR3 reads CATSRGPAELYNEQFF. The CDR3 nucleotides are TGTGCCACCAGCAGAGGTCCAGCGGAGCTCTACAATGAGCAGTTCTTC.

This chain connects TRBV9 to TRBJ1-1; D unresolved. The V and J ends lost 0 bases and 1 base respectively, with 4 bases between them. Germline CDR1 and CDR2: SGDLS and YYNGEE. The CDR3 is made up of 13 amino acids. CDR3 DNA: TGTGCCAGCAGCGTAGACGGGAACACTGAAGCTTTCTTT. Translation: CASSVDGNTEAFF. The full variable domain, in which reference TRBV9 and TRBJ1-1 provide the parts outside the CDR3, is DSGVTQTPKHLITATGQRVTLRCSPRSGDLSVYWYQQSLDQGLQFLIQYYNGEERAKGNILERFSAQQFPDLHSELNLSSLELGDSALYFCASSVDGNTEAFFGQGTRLTVV.

This chain links TRBV15 with TRBJ2-5, with a tentative D call TRBD2 (6 bases). This CDR3 has 16 residues. The germline gives CDR1 LNHNV, CDR2 YYDKDF (reference sequence). Between the trimmed V and J ends, which lost 3 bases and 2 bases, there was a span of 16 bases. CDR3 sequence (DNA): TGTGCCACCAGCAGTTCGGCGGGAAGTTGGCAAGAGACCCAGTACTTC. Its protein product is CATSSSAGSWQETQYF.

This sequence joins TRBV5-1 and TRBJ2-1, with D possibly TRBD2 on 6 matching bases. From germline, CDR1 is SGHRS and CDR2 YFSETQ. This CDR3 has 20 residues. V was pared by 2 bases and J by 0 bases, with 24 bases between. The CDR3 region is CASSFGGRGLAPSSYNEQFF. The CDR3 DNA is TGCGCCAGCAGCTTTGGAGGGCGGGGTTTAGCCCCGAGCTCCTACAATGAGCAGTTCTTC.

This sequence joins TRBV14 and TRBJ2-5; D may be TRBD2 (7 bases). Germline loops: CDR1 SGHDN, CDR2 FVKESK. This CDR3 has 17 residues. Trimming removed 0 bases at V and 1 base at J, with 15 bases between. The CDR3 bases are TGTGCCAGCAGCCAAGAGGGATGGGGGGGCCGCCAAGAGACCCAGTACTTC. This gives the protein CASSQEGWGGRQETQYF. The whole variable domain, remainder taken from reference TRBV14 and TRBJ2-5, is EAGVTQFPSHSVIEKGQTVTLRCDPISGHDNLYWYRRVMGKEIKFLLHFVKESKQDESGMPNNRFLAERTGGTYSTLKVQPAELEDSGVYFCASSQEGWGGRQETQYFGPGTRLLVL.